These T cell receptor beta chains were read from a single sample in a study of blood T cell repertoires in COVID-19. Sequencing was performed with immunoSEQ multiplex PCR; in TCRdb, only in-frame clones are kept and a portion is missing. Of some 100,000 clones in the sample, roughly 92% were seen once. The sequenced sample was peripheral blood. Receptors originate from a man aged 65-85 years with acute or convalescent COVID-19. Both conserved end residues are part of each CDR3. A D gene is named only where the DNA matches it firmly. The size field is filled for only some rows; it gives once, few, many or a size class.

CASSTSGTGAQPQHF	TGTGCCAGCAGCACCTCCGGGACAGGGGCCCAGCCCCAGCATTTT	TRBV5-6	TRBD1	TRBJ1-5	.
CASSPSSGSSYNEQFF	TGTGCCAGCAGCCCTTCTAGCGGGAGCTCCTACAATGAGCAGTTCTTC	TRBV7-9	TRBD2	TRBJ2-1	.
CASRSASYNEQFF	TGTGCCAGCCGTAGCGCTTCCTACAATGAGCAGTTCTTC	TRBV28	.	TRBJ2-1	.
CATHRALSTQYF	TGTGCCACCCACAGGGCCCTATCTACGCAGTATTTT	TRBV11-2	.	TRBJ2-3	.
CAWSERGGSYYEQYF	TGTGCCTGGAGTGAGCGGGGGGGTTCTTACTACGAGCAGTACTTC	TRBV30	TRBD2	TRBJ2-7	.
CASSLDFPAKNIQYF	TGTGCCAGCAGCTTAGACTTCCCAGCCAAAAACATTCAGTACTTC	TRBV11-2	.	TRBJ2-4	.
CASSPRTSISEQYF	TGTGCCAGCAGCCCAAGGACTAGTATCTCCGAGCAGTACTTC	TRBV9	TRBD2	TRBJ2-7	.
CASSPQGRVLTF	TGTGCCAGCAGTCCCCAGGGTCGGGTCCTGACTTTC	TRBV28	.	TRBJ2-6	once
CASSSGSGETQYF	TGTGCCAGCAGTAGCGGGAGCGGAGAGACCCAGTACTTC	TRBV2	TRBD2	TRBJ2-5	.
CASSTGPFDGNGYTF	TGTGCCAGCAGCACTGGGCCTTTTGACGGGAATGGCTACACCTTC	TRBV7-9	.	TRBJ1-2	.
CASSSWSSAEAFF	TGCGCCAGCAGCTCCTGGTCGAGCGCTGAAGCTTTCTTT	TRBV5-1	.	TRBJ1-1	.
CASSSVHTYEQYF	TGTGCCAGCAGTTCAGTTCACACCTACGAGCAGTACTTC	TRBV6-5	.	TRBJ2-7	.
CASSLGTVAGNTDTQYF	TGTGCCAGCAGCTTAGGCACCGTGGCAGGGAACACAGATACGCAGTATTTT	TRBV7-6	.	TRBJ2-3	once